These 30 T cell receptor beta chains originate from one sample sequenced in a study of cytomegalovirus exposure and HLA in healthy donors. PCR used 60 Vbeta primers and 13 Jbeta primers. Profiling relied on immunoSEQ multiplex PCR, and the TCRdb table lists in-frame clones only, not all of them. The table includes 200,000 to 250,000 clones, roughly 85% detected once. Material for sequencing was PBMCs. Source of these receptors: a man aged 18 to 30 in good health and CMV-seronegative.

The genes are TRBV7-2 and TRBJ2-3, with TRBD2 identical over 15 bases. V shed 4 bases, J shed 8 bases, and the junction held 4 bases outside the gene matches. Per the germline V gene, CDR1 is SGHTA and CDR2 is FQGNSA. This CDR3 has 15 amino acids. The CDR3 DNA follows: TGTGCCAGCAGCTACGGACTAGCGGGAGGGGCTACGCAGTATTTT. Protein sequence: CASSYGLAGGATQYF.

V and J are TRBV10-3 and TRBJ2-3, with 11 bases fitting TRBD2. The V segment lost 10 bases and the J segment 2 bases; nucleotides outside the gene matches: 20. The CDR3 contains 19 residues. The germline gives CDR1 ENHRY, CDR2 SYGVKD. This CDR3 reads CATQKDGPSGGTVTDTQYF. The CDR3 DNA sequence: TGTGCCACGCAAAAGGATGGTCCTAGCGGGGGGACAGTCACAGATACGCAGTATTTT.

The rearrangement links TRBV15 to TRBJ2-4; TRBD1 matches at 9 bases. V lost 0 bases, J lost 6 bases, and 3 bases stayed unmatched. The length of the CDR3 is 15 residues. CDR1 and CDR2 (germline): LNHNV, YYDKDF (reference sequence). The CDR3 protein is CATSRDGTGLNIQYF. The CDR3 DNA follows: TGTGCCACCAGCAGAGACGGGACAGGGCTAAACATTCAGTACTTC.

In DNA form, the CDR3 reads TGTGCCATCAGTGAAGGTCAGGGGGGAACTGAAGCTTTCTTT. Amino acids: CAISEGQGGTEAFF. The chain recombines TRBV10-3 with TRBJ1-1; 7 bases line up with TRBD1. The length of the CDR3 is 14 residues. Germline CDR1 and CDR2: ENHRY and SYGVKD. V gave up 3 bases and J gave up 5 bases; unmatched junction bases: 6.

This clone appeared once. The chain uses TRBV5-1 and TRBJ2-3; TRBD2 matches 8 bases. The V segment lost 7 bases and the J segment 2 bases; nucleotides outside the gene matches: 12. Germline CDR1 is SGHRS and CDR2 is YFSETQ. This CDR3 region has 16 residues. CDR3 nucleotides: TGCGCCAGCCCCCCCGAGGGCGGGGGGAACACAGATACGCAGTATTTT. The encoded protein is CASPPEGGGNTDTQYF.

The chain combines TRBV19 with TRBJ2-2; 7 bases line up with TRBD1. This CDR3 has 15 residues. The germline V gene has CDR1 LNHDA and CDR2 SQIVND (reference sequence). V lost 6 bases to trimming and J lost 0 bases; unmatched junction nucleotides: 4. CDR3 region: CASSLGTANTGELFF. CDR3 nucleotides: TGTGCCAGTAGCCTCGGGACAGCGAACACCGGGGAGCTGTTTTTT.

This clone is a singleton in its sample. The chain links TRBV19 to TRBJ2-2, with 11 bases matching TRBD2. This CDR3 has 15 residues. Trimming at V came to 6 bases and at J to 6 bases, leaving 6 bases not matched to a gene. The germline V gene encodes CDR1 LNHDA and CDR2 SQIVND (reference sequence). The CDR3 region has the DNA TGTGCCAGTAGCTCTAGCGGGAGGTGGTCCGGGGAGCTGTTTTTT. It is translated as CASSSSGRWSGELFF. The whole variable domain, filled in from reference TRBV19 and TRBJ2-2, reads DGGITQSPKYLFRKEGQNVTLSCEQNLNHDAMYWYRQDPGQGLRLIYYSQIVNDFQKGDIAEGYSVSREKKESFPLTVTSAQKNPTAFYLCASSSSGRWSGELFFGEGSRLTVL.

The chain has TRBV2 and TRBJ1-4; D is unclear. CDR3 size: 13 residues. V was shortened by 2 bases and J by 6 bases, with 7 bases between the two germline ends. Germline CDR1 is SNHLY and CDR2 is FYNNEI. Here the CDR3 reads CASSETQDEKLFF. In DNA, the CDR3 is TGTGCCAGCAGTGAAACCCAGGATGAAAAACTGTTTTTT.

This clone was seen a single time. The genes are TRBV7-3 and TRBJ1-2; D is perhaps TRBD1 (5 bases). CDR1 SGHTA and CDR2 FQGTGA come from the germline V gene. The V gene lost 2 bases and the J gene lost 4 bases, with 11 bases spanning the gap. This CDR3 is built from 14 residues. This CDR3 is CASSLGQGGYGYTF. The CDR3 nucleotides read TGTGCCAGCAGCTTAGGCCAGGGAGGCTATGGCTACACCTTC.

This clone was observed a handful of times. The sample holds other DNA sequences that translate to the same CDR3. The DNA of the CDR3 is TGTGCCAGCAGTGGACTAGCGGGGGGGCCGGATACGCAGTATTTT. Its translation: CASSGLAGGPDTQYF. The rearrangement uses TRBV6-4 and TRBJ2-3; 14 bases agree with TRBD2. The CDR3 runs 15 residues. Germline V lookup: CDR1 MRHNA, CDR2 SNTAGT. Germline trimming cut 4 bases from V and 6 bases from J; bases unmatched to any gene: 3.

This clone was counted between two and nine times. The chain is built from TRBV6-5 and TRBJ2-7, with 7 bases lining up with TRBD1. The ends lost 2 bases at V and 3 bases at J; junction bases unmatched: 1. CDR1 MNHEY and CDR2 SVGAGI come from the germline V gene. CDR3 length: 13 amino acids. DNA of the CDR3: TGTGCCAGCAGTTACGGGGACAGCTACGAGCAGTACTTC. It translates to CASSYGDSYEQYF.

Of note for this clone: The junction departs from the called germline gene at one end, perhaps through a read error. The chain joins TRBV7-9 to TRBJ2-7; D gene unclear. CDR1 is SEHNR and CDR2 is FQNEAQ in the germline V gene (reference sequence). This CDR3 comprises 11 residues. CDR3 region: CTSSFGYEQYF. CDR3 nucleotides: TGTACCAGCAGCTTCGGCTACGAGCAGTACTTC.

The CDR3 spells CASSPGGLPSYEQYF. The CDR3 DNA reads TGTGCCAGCAGCCCGGGGGGCCTTCCCTCCTACGAGCAGTACTTC. The chain has TRBV9 and TRBJ2-7; perhaps TRBD2 as D (7 bases). The V gene lost 4 bases and the J gene lost 0 bases, with 14 bases spanning the gap. Germline CDR1 reads SGDLS; CDR2 reads YYNGEE. This CDR3 is built from 15 residues. The variable domain in full, with the rest retrieved from reference TRBV9 and TRBJ2-7, is DSGVTQTPKHLITATGQRVTLRCSPRSGDLSVYWYQQSLDQGLQFLIQYYNGEERAKGNILERFSAQQFPDLHSELNLSSLELGDSALYFCASSPGGLPSYEQYFGPGTRLTVT.

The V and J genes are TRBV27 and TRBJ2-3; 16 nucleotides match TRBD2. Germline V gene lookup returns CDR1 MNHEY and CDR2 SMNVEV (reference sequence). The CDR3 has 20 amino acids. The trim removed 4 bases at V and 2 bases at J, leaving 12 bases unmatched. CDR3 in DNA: TGTGCCAGCAGTTGGGTCTCCGGGACTAGCGGGAGGGATTCCACAGATACGCAGTATTTT. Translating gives CASSWVSGTSGRDSTDTQYF.

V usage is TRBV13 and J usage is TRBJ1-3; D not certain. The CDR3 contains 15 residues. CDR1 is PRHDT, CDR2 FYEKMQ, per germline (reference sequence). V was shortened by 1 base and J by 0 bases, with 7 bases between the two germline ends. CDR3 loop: CASSLETNSGNTIYF. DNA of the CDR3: TGTGCCAGCAGCTTAGAGACAAACTCTGGAAACACCATATATTTT. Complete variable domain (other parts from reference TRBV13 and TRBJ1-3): AAGVIQSPRHLIKEKRETATLKCYPIPRHDTVYWYQQGPGQDPQFLISFYEKMQSDKGSIPDRFSAQQFSDYHSELNMSSLELGDSALYFCASSLETNSGNTIYFGEGSWLTVV.

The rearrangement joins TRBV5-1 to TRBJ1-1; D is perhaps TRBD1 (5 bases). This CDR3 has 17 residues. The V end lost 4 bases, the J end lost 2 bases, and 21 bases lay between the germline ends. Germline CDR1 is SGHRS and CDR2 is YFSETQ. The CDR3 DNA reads TGCGCCAGCAGCCCGTCTCTTGAAAGGACACCAAACACTGAAGCTTTCTTT. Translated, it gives CASSPSLERTPNTEAFF.

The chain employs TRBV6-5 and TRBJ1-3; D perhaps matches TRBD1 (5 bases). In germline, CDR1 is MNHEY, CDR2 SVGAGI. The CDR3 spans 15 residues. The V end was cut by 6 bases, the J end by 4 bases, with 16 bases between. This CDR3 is CASSLGGRRGNTIYF. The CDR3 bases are TGTGCCAGCAGCCTTGGGGGGAGAAGGGGAAACACCATATATTTT.

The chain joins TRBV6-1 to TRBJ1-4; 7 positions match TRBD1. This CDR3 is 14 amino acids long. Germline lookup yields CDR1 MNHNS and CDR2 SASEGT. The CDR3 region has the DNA TGTGCAGCGACCCGGGACAGCCTAAATGAAAAACTGTTTTTT. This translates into CAATRDSLNEKLFF.

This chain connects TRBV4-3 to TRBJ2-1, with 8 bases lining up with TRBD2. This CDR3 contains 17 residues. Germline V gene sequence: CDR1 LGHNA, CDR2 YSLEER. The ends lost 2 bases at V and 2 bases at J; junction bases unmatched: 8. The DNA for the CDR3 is TGCGCCAGCAGCCAAACCCGCCGGGAGGGCCCCTACAATGAGCAGTTCTTC. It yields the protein CASSQTRREGPYNEQFF.

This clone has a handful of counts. For the CDR3, the DNA is TGCGCCAGCAGCTTGACCGCGGGAGTGGGCCAAGAGACCCAGTACTTC. It specifies CASSLTAGVGQETQYF. The rearrangement links TRBV5-1 to TRBJ2-5; 7 bases are a match to TRBD2. The J segment lost 1 base and the V segment lost 1 base, leaving 7 bases of the junction unmatched. This CDR3 contains 16 residues. CDR1 and CDR2 from the germline V gene are SGHRS and YFSETQ.

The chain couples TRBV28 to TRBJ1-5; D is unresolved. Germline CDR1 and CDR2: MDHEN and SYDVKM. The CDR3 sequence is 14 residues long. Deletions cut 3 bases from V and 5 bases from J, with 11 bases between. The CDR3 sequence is CASSFRQRDQPQHF. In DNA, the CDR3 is TGTGCCAGCAGTTTTCGGCAGCGCGATCAGCCCCAGCATTTT.

The DNA for the CDR3 is TGTGCCAGCGCGGGGGCTTATGCTGGGGCCAACGTCCTGACTTTC. Protein product: CASAGAYAGANVLTF. The rearrangement joins TRBV25-1 to TRBJ2-6, with D tentatively TRBD2 (7 bases). CDR1 is MGHDK, CDR2 SYGVNS, per germline. There are 15 residues in the CDR3. The V and J ends lost 8 bases and 2 bases respectively, with 13 bases between them.

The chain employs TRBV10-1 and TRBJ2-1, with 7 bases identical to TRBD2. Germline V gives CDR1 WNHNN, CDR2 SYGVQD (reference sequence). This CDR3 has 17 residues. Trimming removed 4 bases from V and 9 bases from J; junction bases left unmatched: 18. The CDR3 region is CASSATPTGAGVSEQFF. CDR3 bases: TGCGCCAGCAGTGCGACACCCACTGGTGCGGGAGTGAGTGAGCAGTTCTTC.

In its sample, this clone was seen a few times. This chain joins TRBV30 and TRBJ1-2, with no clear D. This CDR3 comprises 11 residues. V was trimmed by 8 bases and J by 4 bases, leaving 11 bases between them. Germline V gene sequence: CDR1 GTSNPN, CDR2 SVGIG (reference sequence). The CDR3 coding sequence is TGTGCCCGCGGGGTAACCTATGGCTACACCTTC. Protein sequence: CARGVTYGYTF.

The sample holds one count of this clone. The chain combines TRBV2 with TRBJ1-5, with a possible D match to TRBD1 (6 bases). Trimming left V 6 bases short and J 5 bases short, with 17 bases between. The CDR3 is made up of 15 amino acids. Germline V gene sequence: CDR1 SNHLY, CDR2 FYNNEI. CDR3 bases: TGTGCCAGCAGCCCTTTACAGGGAACTTATCAGCCCCAGCATTTT. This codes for CASSPLQGTYQPQHF.

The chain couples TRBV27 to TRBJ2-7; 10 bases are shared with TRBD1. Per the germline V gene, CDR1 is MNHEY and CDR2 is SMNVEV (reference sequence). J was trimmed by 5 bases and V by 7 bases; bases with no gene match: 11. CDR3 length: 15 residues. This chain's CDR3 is CASNPGQGRRNEQYF. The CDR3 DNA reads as TGTGCCAGCAACCCGGGACAGGGGAGAAGGAACGAGCAGTACTTC.

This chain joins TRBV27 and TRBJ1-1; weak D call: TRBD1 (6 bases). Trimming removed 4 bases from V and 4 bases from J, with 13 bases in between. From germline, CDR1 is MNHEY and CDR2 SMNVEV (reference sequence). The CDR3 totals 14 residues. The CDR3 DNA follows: TGTGCCAGCAGTTCGGGGGGGGCATTCACTGAAGCTTTCTTT. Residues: CASSSGGAFTEAFF.

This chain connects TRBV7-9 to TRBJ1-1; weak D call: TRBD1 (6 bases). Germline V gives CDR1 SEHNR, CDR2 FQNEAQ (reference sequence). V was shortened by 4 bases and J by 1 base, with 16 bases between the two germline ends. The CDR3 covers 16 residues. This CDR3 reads CASSSLRTESNTEAFF. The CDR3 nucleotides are TGTGCCAGCAGCTCTCTCCGGACAGAATCGAACACTGAAGCTTTCTTT.

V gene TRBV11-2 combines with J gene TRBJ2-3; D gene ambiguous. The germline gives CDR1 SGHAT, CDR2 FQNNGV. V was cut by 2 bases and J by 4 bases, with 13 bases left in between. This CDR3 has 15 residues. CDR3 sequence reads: CASSLIADWADTQYF. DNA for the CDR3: TGTGCCAGCAGCTTAATCGCGGATTGGGCAGATACGCAGTATTTT.

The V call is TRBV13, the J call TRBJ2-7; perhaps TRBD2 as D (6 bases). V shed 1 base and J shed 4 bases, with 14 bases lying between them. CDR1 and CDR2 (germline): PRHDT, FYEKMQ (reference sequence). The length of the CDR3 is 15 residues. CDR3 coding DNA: TGTGCCAGCAGCTTAGAGTGGAGGGAAAAGTACGAGCAGTACTTC. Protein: CASSLEWREKYEQYF.